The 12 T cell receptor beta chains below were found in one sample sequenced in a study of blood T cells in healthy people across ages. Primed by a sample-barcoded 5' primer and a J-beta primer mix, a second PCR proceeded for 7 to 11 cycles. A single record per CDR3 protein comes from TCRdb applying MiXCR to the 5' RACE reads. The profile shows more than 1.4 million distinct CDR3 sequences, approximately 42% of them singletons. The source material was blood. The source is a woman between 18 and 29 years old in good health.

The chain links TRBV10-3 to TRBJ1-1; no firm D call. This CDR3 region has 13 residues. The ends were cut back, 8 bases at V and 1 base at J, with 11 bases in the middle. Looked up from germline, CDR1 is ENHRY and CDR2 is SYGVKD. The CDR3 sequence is CAICRGPNTEAFF. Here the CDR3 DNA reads TGTGCCATCTGTCGGGGTCCGAACACTGAAGCTTTCTTT.

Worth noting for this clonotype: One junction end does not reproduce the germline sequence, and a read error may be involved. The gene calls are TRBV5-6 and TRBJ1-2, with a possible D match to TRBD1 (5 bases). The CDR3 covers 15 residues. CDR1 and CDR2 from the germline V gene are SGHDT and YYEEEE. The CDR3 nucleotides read TGTGCCAACAGCACGACGACAGACGGGTACTATGGCTACACCTTC. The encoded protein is CANSTTTDGYYGYTF.

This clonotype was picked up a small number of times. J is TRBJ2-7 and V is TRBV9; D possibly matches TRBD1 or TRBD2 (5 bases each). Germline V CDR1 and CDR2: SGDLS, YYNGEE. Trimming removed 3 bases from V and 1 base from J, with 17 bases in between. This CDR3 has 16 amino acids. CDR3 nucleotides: TGTGCCAGCAGCGCTGGGGGTACAGGACTTTCCTACGAGCAGTACTTC. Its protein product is CASSAGGTGLSYEQYF.

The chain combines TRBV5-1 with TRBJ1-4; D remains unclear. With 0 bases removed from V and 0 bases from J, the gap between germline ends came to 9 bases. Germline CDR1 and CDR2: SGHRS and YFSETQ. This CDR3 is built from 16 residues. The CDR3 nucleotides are TGCGCCAGCAGCTTGGGAACCATTGCAACTAATGAAAAACTGTTTTTT. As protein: CASSLGTIATNEKLFF.

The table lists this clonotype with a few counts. As DNA, the CDR3 is TGTGCCAGCGGCCTTAGGACAGGGAGCTCCTACGAGCAGTACTTC. Protein product: CASGLRTGSSYEQYF. The chain couples TRBV7-9 to TRBJ2-7, with TRBD1 matching over 8 bases. V dropped 8 bases and J dropped 0; count of bases not matched to a gene: 9. Germline CDR1 SEHNR, CDR2 FQNEAQ (reference sequence). CDR3 length equals 15 residues.

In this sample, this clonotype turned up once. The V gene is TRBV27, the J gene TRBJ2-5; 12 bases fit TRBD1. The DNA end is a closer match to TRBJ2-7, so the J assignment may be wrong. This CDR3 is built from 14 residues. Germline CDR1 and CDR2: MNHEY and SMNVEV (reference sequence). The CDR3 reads CASGGTGGHYEQYF. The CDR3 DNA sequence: TGTGCCAGCGGAGGGACAGGGGGCCACTACGAGCAGTACTTC.

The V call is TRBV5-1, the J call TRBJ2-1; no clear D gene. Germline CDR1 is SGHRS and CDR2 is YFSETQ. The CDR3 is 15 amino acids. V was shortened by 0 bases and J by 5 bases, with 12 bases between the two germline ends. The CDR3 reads CASSLGTRHNNEQFF. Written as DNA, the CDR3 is TGCGCCAGCAGCTTGGGGACCAGACACAACAATGAGCAGTTCTTC. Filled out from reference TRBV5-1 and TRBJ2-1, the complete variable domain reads KAGVTQTPRYLIKTRGQQVTLSCSPISGHRSVSWYQQTPGQGLQFLFEYFSETQRNKGNFPGRFSGRQFSNSRSEMNVSTLELGDSALYLCASSLGTRHNNEQFFGPGTRLTVL.

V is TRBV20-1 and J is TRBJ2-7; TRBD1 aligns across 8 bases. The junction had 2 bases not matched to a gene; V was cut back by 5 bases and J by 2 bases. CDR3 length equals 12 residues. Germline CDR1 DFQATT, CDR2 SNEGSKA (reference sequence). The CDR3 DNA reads TGCAGTGCTGAGGGACAGGCCTACGAGCAGTACTTC. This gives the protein CSAEGQAYEQYF.

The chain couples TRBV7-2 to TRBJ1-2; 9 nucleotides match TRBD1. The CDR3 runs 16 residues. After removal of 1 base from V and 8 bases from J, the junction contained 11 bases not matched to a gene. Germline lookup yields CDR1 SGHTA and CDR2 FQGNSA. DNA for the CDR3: TGTGCCAGCAGCTTAGTAGAGACAGGGGGGGCGGGGGGCTACACCTTC. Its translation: CASSLVETGGAGGYTF. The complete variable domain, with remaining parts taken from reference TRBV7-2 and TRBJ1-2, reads GAGVSQSPSNKVTEKGKDVELRCDPISGHTALYWYRQSLGQGLEFLIYFQGNSAPDKSGLPSDRFSAERTGGSVSTLTIQRTQQEDSAVYLCASSLVETGGAGGYTFGSGTRLTVV.

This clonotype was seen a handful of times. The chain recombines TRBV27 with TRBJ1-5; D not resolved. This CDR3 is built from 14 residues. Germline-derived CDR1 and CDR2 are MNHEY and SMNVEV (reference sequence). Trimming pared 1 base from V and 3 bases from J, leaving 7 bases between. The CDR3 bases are TGTGCCAGCAGTTTATTAGGGAACAATCAGCCCCAGCATTTT. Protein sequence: CASSLLGNNQPQHF.

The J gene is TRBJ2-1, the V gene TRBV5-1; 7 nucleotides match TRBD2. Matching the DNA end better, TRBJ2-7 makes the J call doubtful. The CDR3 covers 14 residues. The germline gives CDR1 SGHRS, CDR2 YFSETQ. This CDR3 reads CASSLETSPHEQYF. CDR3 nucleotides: TGCGCCAGCAGCCTGGAGACTAGCCCCCATGAGCAGTACTTC.

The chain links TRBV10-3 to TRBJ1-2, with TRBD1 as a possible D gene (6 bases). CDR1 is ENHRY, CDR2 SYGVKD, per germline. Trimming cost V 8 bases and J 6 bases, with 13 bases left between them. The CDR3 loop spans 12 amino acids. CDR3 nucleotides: TGTGCCATCTTCGGGGGCGCCGATGGCTACACCTTC. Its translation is CAIFGGADGYTF.